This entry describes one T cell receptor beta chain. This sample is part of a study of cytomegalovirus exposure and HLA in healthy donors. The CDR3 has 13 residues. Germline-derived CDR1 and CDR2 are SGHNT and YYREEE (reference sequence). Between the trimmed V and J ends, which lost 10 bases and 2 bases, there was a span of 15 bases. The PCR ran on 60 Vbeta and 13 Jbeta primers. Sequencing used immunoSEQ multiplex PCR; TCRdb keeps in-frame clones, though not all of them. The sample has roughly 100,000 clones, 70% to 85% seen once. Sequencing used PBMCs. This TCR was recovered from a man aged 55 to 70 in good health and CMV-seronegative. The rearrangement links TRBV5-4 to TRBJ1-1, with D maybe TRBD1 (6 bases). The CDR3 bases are TGTGCCGGAAGGGGGGGGCTAAACACTGAAGCTTTCTTT. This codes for CAGRGGLNTEAFF.